This record concerns one TCR beta chain sequence. The sequenced template was cDNA made from the entire isolated RNA. This table comes from immunoSEQ multiplex PCR, and its TCRdb copy is limited to in-frame clones, with some not included. The sample consists of 350,000 or so clones, less than 20% of them appearing once. The source of the sample is a study of beta chain features in type 1 diabetes. Germline CDR1 SGDLS, CDR2 YYNGEE. The J segment lost 7 bases and the V segment lost 3 bases, leaving 11 bases of the junction unmatched. The CDR3 contains 15 residues. Sequenced input: naive CD4+ T cells from blood. This TCR was sampled from a woman between 18 and 29 years old in good health. The chain is built from TRBV9 and TRBJ2-7; the match to TRBD2 covers 9 bases. The CDR3 is CASSGGLAMSFEQYF. CDR3 nucleotide sequence: TGTGCCAGCAGCGGCGGACTAGCGATGAGTTTTGAGCAGTACTTC.